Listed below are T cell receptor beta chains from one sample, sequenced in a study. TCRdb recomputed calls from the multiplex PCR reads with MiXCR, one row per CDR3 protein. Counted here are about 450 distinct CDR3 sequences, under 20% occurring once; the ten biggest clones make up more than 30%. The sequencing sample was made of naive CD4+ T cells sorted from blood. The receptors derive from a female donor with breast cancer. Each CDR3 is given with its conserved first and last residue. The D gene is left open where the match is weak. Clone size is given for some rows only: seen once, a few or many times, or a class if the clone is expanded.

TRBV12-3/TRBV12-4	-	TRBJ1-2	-	TGTGCCAGCAGGGACCGACCCGCGAGCTATGGCTACACCTTC	CASRDRPASYGYTF
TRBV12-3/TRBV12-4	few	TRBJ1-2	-	TGTGCCAGCAGGCCTAGCAGGGTCAATGGCTACACCTTC	CASRPSRVNGYTF
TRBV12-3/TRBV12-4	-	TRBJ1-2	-	TGTGCCAGCAGATTCGGACTGGTTGGCTACACCTTC	CASRFGLVGYTF
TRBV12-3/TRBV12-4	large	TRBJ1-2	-	TGTGCCAGCAGTCGGACAGCTAACTATGGCTACACCTTC	CASSRTANYGYTF
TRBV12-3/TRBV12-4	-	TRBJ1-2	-	TGTGCCAGCAGCCGGACAGCCCTTTATGGCTACACCTTC	CASSRTALYGYTF
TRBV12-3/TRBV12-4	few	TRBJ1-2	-	TGTGCCAGCAGCCAAAGCGACCGCTACTATGGCTACACCTTC	CASSQSDRYYGYTF
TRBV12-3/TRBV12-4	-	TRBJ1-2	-	TGTGCCAGCAGCCACGGGAGGAGATTTAACTATGGCTACACCTTC	CASSHGRRFNYGYTF
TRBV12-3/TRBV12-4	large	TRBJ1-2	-	TGTGCCAGCAGTGACTTCTGGACGGATAAACTCTATGGCTACACCTTC	CASSDFWTDKLYGYTF
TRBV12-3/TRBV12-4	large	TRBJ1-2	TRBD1	TGTGCCAGCAGTTTGCCGGGACAGGGTACCTATGGCTACACCTTC	CASSLPGQGTYGYTF
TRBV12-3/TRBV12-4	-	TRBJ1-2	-	TGTGCCAGCAAGGACGGAACTAACTATGGCTACACCTTC	CASKDGTNYGYTF
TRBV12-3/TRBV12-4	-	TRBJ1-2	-	TGTGCCAGCAGTTTATCCAGACTCGGCTACACCTTC	CASSLSRLGYTF
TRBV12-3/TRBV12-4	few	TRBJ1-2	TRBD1	TGTGCCAGCAGTCGGGGACAGGGATTTGGCTATGGCTACACCTTC	CASSRGQGFGYGYTF
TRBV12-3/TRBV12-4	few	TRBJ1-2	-	TGTGCCAGCAGTTTATCGGCCTATGGCTACACCTTC	CASSLSAYGYTF
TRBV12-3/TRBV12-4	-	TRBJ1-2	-	TGTGCCAGCAGCACAGGCTATGGCTACACCTTC	CASSTGYGYTF
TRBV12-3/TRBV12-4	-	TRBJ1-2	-	TGTGCCAGCAGTTCGACAGGTCGCGCCTATGGCTACACCTTC	CASSSTGRAYGYTF
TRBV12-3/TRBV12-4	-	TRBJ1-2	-	TGTGCCAGCAAAACCTCTTCCGGGCCACGGAGCGGCTACACCTTC	CASKTSSGPRSGYTF
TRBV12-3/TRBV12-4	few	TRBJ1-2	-	TGTGCCAGCAGTTTCGGGGACAACTATGGCTACACCTTC	CASSFGDNYGYTF
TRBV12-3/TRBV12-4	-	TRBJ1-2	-	TGTGCCAGCAGCCCCGGGGCTAACTATGGCTACACCTTC	CASSPGANYGYTF
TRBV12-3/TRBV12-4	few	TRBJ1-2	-	TGTGCCAGCAGTCCGTCATATGGCTACACCTTC	CASSPSYGYTF
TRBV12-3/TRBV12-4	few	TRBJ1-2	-	TGTGCCAGCAGTACCAGTGCCCAGAGTGGAGGCTACACCTTC	CASSTSAQSGGYTF
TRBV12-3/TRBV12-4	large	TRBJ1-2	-	TGTGCCAGCAGTTTGGCGGGGCTCGAGGGCTATGGCTACACCTTC	CASSLAGLEGYGYTF
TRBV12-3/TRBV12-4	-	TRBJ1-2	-	TGTGCCAGCAGTAGTAACAGGCCAACCTATGGCTACACCTTC	CASSSNRPTYGYTF
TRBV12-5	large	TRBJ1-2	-	TGTGCTAGTGGTTCACAGGTTGATGGCTACACCTTC	CASGSQVDGYTF
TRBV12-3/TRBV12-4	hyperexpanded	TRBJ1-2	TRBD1	TGTGCCAGCACCCGGGACAGGGTTGGCTACACCTTC	CASTRDRVGYTF
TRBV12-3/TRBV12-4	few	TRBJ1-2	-	TGTGCCAGCAGTCCGACAGGTCGACAAGGCTACACCTTC	CASSPTGRQGYTF
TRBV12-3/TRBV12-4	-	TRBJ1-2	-	TGTGCCAGCAGTTCGCAGGGGTACTATGGCTACACCTTC	CASSSQGYYGYTF
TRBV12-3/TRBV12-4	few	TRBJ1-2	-	TGTGCCAGCAGCACCCCGGTTTCGAGCTATGGCTACACCTTC	CASSTPVSSYGYTF
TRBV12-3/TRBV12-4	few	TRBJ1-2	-	TGTGCCAGCAGCCGAGACAGTGCTAACTATGGCTACACCTTC	CASSRDSANYGYTF
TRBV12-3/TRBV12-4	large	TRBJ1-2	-	TGTGCCAGCGTCGGGCGGAGTCCCGATCTTGATGGCTACACCTTC	CASVGRSPDLDGYTF
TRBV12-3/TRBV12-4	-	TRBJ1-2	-	TGTGCCAGCAGCCCAGCCGGGACTCTTGACTATGGCTACACCTTC	CASSPAGTLDYGYTF
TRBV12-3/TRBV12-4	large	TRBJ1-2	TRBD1	TGTGCCAGCAGCCCCACGGGACAGCCCTATGGCTACACCTTC	CASSPTGQPYGYTF
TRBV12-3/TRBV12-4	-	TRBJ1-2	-	TGTGCCAGCAGTTCCGGTCAGACCTATGGCTACACCTTC	CASSSGQTYGYTF
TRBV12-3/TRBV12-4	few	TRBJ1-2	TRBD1	TGTGCCAGCAGCTTGGGACAGGGGAAGAGTGGCTACACCTTC	CASSLGQGKSGYTF
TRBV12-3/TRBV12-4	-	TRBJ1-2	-	TGTGCCAGCAGTGTACAGGGAGGCAACTATGGCTACACCTTC	CASSVQGGNYGYTF
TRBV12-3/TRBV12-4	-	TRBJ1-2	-	TGTGCCAGCAGTTTAGTAGTAGCAGGGGACTATGGCTACACCTTC	CASSLVVAGDYGYTF
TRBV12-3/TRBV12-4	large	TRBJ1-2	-	TGTGCCAGCAGTTTAGAGGTGTACTATGGCTACACCTTC	CASSLEVYYGYTF
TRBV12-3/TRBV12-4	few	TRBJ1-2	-	TGTGCCAGCAGCCCCGACAGGAACTATGGCTACACCTTC	CASSPDRNYGYTF
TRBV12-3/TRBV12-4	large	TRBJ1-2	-	TGTGCCAGCAGTTTAAATCCTCGGACAGTTAACTATGGCTACACCTTC	CASSLNPRTVNYGYTF
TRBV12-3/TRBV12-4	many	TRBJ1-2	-	TGTGCCAGCAGTTTAGGTCAGGGCACTGGCTACACCTTC	CASSLGQGTGYTF
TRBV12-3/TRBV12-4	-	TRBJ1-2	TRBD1	TGTGCCAGCAGTCGGGACAGGGGTGGTTATGCTGGCTACACCTTC	CASSRDRGGYAGYTF
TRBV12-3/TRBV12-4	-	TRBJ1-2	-	TGTGCCAGCAGTTTCGGGCGCCGTCGGACTAACTATGGCTACACCTTC	CASSFGRRRTNYGYTF
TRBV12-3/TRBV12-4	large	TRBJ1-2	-	TGTGCCAGCAGTCAACAAGCTAACTATGGCTACACCTTC	CASSQQANYGYTF
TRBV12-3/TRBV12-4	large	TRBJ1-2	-	TGTGCCAGCAGCACAGGGAACTATGGCTACACCTTC	CASSTGNYGYTF
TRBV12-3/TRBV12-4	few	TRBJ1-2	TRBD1	TGTGCCAGCAGTTATAGGGACAGGGAAAACTATGGCTACACCTTC	CASSYRDRENYGYTF
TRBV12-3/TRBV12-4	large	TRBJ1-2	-	TGTGCCAGCAGCCCTCAGGGAGTGAAATATGGCTACACCTTC	CASSPQGVKYGYTF
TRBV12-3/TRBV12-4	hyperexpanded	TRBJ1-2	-	TGTGCCAGCAGTTTAGTCCATGGCTACACCTTC	CASSLVHGYTF
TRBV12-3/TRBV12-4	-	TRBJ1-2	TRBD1	TGTGCCAGCAGTCCGGGACAGGTTAACTATGGCTACACCTTC	CASSPGQVNYGYTF